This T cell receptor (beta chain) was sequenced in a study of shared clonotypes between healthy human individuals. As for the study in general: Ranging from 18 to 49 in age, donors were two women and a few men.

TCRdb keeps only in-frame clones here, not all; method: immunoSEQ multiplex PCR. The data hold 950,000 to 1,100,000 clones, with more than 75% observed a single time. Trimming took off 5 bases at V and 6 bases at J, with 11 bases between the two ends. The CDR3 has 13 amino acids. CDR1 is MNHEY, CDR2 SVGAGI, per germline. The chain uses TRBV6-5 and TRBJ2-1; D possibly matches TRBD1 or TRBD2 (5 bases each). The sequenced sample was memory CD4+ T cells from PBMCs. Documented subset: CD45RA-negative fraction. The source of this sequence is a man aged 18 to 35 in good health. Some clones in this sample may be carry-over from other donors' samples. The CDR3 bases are TGTGCCAGCAGTCCGGGACGGTCCAATGAGCAGTTCTTC. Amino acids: CASSPGRSNEQFF.